This T cell receptor beta chain was recorded in a study of control samples from healthy donors and cancer patients. Sequencing used immunoSEQ multiplex PCR; TCRdb keeps in-frame clones, though not all of them. The data hold about 180,000 clones, with roughly 92% observed a single time. J lost 1 base, V lost 7 bases, and 12 bases had no gene match. The CDR3 runs 16 residues. Germline CDR1 and CDR2: SGHVS and FQNEAQ. This clonotype was obtained from a man under 40 in good health. This chain links TRBV7-8 with TRBJ2-5, with 7 bases fitting TRBD2. The sequencing sample was made of blood. CDR3 amino acids: CASTYTAGSSQETQYF. The CDR3 bases are TGTGCCAGCACCTACACAGCGGGGTCGAGCCAAGAGACCCAGTACTTC.